A selection of T cell receptor beta chains follows, all from one sample in a study of technical replicates of blood from several donors. Method: immunoSEQ multiplex PCR; TCRdb's copy keeps in-frame clones and lacks some. The table includes about 83,000 clones, under 95% detected once. Sequences were obtained from T cells isolated from PBMCs. The origin of the receptors is a human donor in good health. Both conserved end residues are part of each CDR3. A D gene is named only where the DNA matches it firmly. Not every row has a clone size; where given, it reads once, few, many or a size class.

J: TRBJ2-1
D: NA
size: few
V: TRBV11-3
DNA: TGTGCCAGCAGCTTTGGGCGTGAGCAGTTCTTC
CDR3: CASSFGREQFF

J: TRBJ2-5
D: TRBD2
size: NA
V: TRBV7-2
DNA: TGTGCCAGCAGCTTGGTGGGGACTAGCGGGGAGCAGACCCAGTACTTC
CDR3: CASSLVGTSGEQTQYF

J: TRBJ1-5
D: NA
size: NA
V: TRBV28
DNA: TGTGCCAGCAGTTCGGTGAATCAGCCCCAGCATTTT
CDR3: CASSSVNQPQHF

J: TRBJ2-1
D: TRBD2
size: NA
V: TRBV11-3
DNA: TGTGCCAGCAGCTTAGGGGCCGGGACTAGCGACTCCTACAATGAGCAGTTCTTC
CDR3: CASSLGAGTSDSYNEQFF

J: TRBJ2-3
D: TRBD2
size: NA
V: TRBV10-2
DNA: TGCGCCAGCAGCCAGACTAGCGGGAGCACAGATACGCAGTATTTT
CDR3: CASSQTSGSTDTQYF

J: TRBJ1-4
D: TRBD1
size: NA
V: TRBV7-3
DNA: TGTGCCAGCAGCTGGAGGACAGGGTCTAATGAAAAACTGTTTTTT
CDR3: CASSWRTGSNEKLFF

J: TRBJ1-1
D: NA
size: NA
V: TRBV5-4
DNA: TGTGCCAGCATCCTATCGGGGGGGAACACTGAAGCTTTCTTT
CDR3: CASILSGGNTEAFF

J: TRBJ1-2
D: NA
size: NA
V: TRBV11-3
DNA: TGTGCCAGCAGCCGTCGGGGACGGACAGATTCAAACTATGGCTACACCTTC
CDR3: CASSRRGRTDSNYGYTF

J: TRBJ1-1
D: NA
size: NA
V: TRBV18
DNA: TGTGCCAGCTCACCAGGAGAGGGTCGGATCACTGAAGCTTTCTTT
CDR3: CASSPGEGRITEAFF

J: TRBJ2-7
D: NA
size: NA
V: TRBV28
DNA: TGTGCCAGCAGTTTATTTCGGGACTTACGCTACGAGCAGTACTTC
CDR3: CASSLFRDLRYEQYF

J: TRBJ2-5
D: NA
size: NA
V: TRBV5-1
DNA: TGCGCCAGCAGCTTCCCCGGACAGCAAGAGACCCAGTACTTC
CDR3: CASSFPGQQETQYF

J: TRBJ2-7
D: NA
size: NA
V: TRBV6-1
DNA: TGTGCCAGCAGTGAAGGCCCCGGGACCTACGAGCAGTACTTC
CDR3: CASSEGPGTYEQYF

J: TRBJ2-2
D: TRBD2
size: NA
V: TRBV27
DNA: TGTGCCAGCAGAATTCCGAGCGGGGGGTCCGGAACCGGGGAGCTGTTTTTT
CDR3: CASRIPSGGSGTGELFF

J: TRBJ1-4
D: NA
size: NA
V: TRBV19
DNA: TGTGCCAGTAGTACCCCCGGGGAGGTGCGGTCTAATGAAAAACTGTTTTTT
CDR3: CASSTPGEVRSNEKLFF

J: TRBJ2-2
D: NA
size: NA
V: TRBV5-1
DNA: TGCGCCAGCAGCTTGGTCCGGACACAAAACACCGGGGAGCTGTTTTTT
CDR3: CASSLVRTQNTGELFF

J: TRBJ2-3
D: TRBD1
size: NA
V: TRBV2
DNA: TGTGCCAGCACTCAAGGGACAGGGGCGCGAGATACGCAGTATTTT
CDR3: CASTQGTGARDTQYF

J: TRBJ1-2
D: TRBD1
size: NA
V: TRBV2
DNA: TGTGCCAGCATCGGGACAGCCGCGAACTATGGCTACACCTTC
CDR3: CASIGTAANYGYTF

J: TRBJ2-5
D: TRBD2
size: NA
V: TRBV7-9
DNA: TGTGCCAGCATGCTTGCACCGGGACTAGCGGGGGTAGAGACCCAGTACTTC
CDR3: CASMLAPGLAGVETQYF